This T cell receptor beta chain was captured by sequencing in a study of shared clonotypes between healthy human individuals. The CDR3 sequence is 15 residues long. V lost 8 bases to trimming and J lost 4 bases; unmatched junction nucleotides: 11. In germline, CDR1 is MNHEY, CDR2 SMNVEV (reference sequence). CD45RO-negative, CCR7-selected cells formed the naive CD8 fraction, which excluded terminally differentiated effector memory CD45RA+ cells. The table came from immunoSEQ multiplex PCR; TCRdb's copy has only in-frame clones and leaves some out. The repertoire consists of roughly 1,800,000 clones, with about 95% occurring once and the leading ten covering roughly 1.2%. As concerns this clone: Its specificity is unknown.

Study-wide points: The study generally estimated greater richness for naive than memory subsets.

V is TRBV27 and J is TRBJ1-5; 7 bases map to TRBD1. The specimen was naive CD8+ T cells sorted from blood. The receptor was derived from a man aged 18-30 years in good health. The CDR3 sequence is CASFLLGTENQPQHF. For the CDR3, the DNA is TGTGCCAGCTTCCTCTTGGGGACAGAAAATCAGCCCCAGCATTTT.